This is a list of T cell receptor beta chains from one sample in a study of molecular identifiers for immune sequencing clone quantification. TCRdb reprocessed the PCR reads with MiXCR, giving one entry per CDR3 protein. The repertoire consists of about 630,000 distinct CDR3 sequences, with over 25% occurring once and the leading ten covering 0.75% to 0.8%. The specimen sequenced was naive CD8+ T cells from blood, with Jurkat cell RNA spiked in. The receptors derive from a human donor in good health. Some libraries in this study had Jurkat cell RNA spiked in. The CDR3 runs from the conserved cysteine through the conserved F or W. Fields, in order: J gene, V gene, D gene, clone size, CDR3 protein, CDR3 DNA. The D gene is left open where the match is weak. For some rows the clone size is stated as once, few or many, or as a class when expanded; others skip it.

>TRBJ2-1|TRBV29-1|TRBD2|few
CSVPIVRLAGVGEQFF
TGCAGCGTCCCCATTGTGCGACTAGCGGGGGTCGGTGAGCAGTTCTTC
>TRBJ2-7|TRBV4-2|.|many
CASSQDVSGSGAYEQYF
TGTGCCAGCAGCCAAGATGTAAGCGGGTCTGGGGCCTACGAGCAGTACTTC
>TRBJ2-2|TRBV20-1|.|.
CSAEGAEELFF
TGCAGTGCAGAAGGGGCCGAGGAGCTGTTTTTT
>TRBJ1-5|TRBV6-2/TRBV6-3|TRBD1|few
CASSYPDQGALRNQPQHF
TGTGCCAGCAGTTACCCAGATCAGGGGGCTCTCCGGAATCAGCCCCAGCATTTT
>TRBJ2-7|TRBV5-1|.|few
CASSLFPGDGYEQYF
TGCGCCAGCAGCTTGTTCCCGGGGGACGGTTACGAGCAGTACTTC
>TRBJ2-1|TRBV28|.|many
CASSLFSSPYQDEQFF
TGTGCCAGCAGTTTATTCTCTAGCCCATATCAGGATGAGCAGTTCTTC
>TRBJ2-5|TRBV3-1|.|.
CASRQRPGEFKETQYF
TGTGCCAGCAGACAAAGACCTGGGGAGTTCAAAGAGACCCAGTACTTC
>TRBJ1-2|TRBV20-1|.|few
CSARVFQANYGYTF
TGCAGTGCTAGAGTCTTCCAGGCCAACTATGGCTACACCTTC
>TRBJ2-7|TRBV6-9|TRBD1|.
CASSPRGTGGNRGYEQYF
TGTGCCAGCAGCCCACGCGGGACAGGGGGCAATAGAGGATACGAGCAGTACTTC
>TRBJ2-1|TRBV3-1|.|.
CASSRTVINEQFF
TGTGCCAGCAGCCGGACAGTAATCAATGAGCAGTTCTTC
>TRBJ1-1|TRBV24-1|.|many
CATSDGMNTEAFF
TGTGCCACCAGTGACGGGATGAACACTGAAGCTTTCTTT
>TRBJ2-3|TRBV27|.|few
CASSETGTSSTDTQYF
TGTGCCAGCAGTGAGACAGGGACTTCTAGCACAGATACGCAGTATTTT
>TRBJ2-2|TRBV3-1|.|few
CASSPRTVANTGELFF
TGTGCCAGCAGCCCCCGGACGGTCGCGAACACCGGGGAGCTGTTTTTT
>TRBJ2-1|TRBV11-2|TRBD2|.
CASSSGLEPIGEQFF
TGTGCCAGCAGTTCCGGACTAGAACCGATCGGTGAGCAGTTCTTC
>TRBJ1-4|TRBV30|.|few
CAWSTGANEKLFF
TGTGCCTGGAGTACTGGGGCTAATGAAAAACTGTTTTTT
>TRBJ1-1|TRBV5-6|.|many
CASIGSPTYTEAFF
TGTGCCAGCATAGGGTCCCCAACGTACACTGAAGCTTTCTTT
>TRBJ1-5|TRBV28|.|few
CASSLQWGGGQPQHF
TGTGCCAGCAGTTTACAGTGGGGGGGGGGTCAGCCCCAGCATTTT
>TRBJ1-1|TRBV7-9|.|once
CASSPPGHCNTEAFF
TGTGCCAGCAGCCCTCCGGGACACTGTAACACTGAAGCTTTCTTT
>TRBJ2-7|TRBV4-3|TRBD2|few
CASSQDRSSGASYEQYF
TGCGCCAGCAGCCAAGATCGTAGTAGCGGGGCCTCCTACGAGCAGTACTTC
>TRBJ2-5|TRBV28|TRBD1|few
CASRGQGQETQYF
TGTGCCAGTAGGGGACAGGGTCAAGAGACCCAGTACTTC
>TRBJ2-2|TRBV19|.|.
CASSISGTGELFF
TGTGCCAGTAGTATTTCGGGGACCGGGGAGCTGTTTTTT
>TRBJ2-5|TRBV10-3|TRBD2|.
CAISPGLARWETQYF
TGTGCCATCAGCCCGGGACTAGCACGTTGGGAGACCCAGTACTTC
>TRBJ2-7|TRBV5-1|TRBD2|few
CASSLDGRGCEQYF
TGCGCCAGCAGCTTGGACGGGAGGGGGTGCGAGCAGTACTTC
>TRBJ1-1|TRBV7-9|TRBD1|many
CASSSLQGAENTEAFF
TGTGCCAGCAGTTCACTTCAGGGGGCAGAGAACACTGAAGCTTTCTTT
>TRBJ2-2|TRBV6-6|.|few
CASSSWDPGNTGELFF
TGTGCCAGCAGTTCCTGGGACCCAGGGAACACCGGGGAGCTGTTTTTT
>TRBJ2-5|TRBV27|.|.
CASSSNSGETQYF
TGTGCCAGCAGTAGCAATTCCGGGGAGACCCAGTACTTC
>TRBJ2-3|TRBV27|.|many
CASRGDWADTQYF
TGTGCCAGCAGGGGGGACTGGGCGGATACGCAGTATTTT
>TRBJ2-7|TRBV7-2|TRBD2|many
CASSLNSGSPGEQYF
TGTGCCAGCAGCTTAAATAGCGGGAGCCCGGGGGAGCAGTACTTC
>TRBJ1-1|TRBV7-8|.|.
CASSLDWGVEAFF
TGTGCCAGCAGCTTAGATTGGGGGGTTGAAGCTTTCTTT
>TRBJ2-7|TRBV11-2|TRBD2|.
CASSRLAAYEQYF
TGTGCCAGCAGCCGACTAGCCGCCTACGAGCAGTACTTC
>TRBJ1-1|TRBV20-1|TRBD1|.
CSATNRGYTEAFF
TGCAGTGCTACGAACAGGGGGTACACTGAAGCTTTCTTT
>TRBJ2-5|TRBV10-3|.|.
CAISESITSGETQYF
TGTGCCATCAGTGAGTCGATCACTTCGGGGGAGACCCAGTACTTC
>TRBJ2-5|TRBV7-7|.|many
CASSLGERVETQYF
TGTGCCAGCAGCTTAGGAGAAAGAGTCGAGACCCAGTACTTC
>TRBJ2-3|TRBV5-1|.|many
CASSEGFQNTDTQYF
TGCGCCAGCAGCGAAGGTTTTCAAAACACAGATACGCAGTATTTT
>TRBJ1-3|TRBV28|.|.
CASSPRTPGTSFGNTIYF
TGTGCCAGCAGTCCACGAACCCCCGGGACAAGCTTTGGAAACACCATATATTTT
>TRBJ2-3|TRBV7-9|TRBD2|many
CASSLVVSGSGSTQYF
TGTGCCAGCAGCTTAGTGGTTAGCGGGAGCGGGAGTACGCAGTATTTT
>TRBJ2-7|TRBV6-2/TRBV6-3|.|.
CASSTPPRDSYEQYF
TGTGCCAGCAGTACGCCTCCCAGGGACTCCTACGAGCAGTACTTC
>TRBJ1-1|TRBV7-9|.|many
CASSLSLGGEAFF
TGTGCCAGCAGCTTATCGCTGGGAGGTGAAGCTTTCTTT
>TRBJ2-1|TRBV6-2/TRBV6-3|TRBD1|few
CASSYPTGANNNEQFF
TGTGCCAGCAGTTACCCGACAGGGGCCAATAACAATGAGCAGTTCTTC
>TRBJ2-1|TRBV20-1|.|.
CSARELFDEQFF
TGCAGTGCTAGAGAGCTCTTTGATGAGCAGTTCTTC
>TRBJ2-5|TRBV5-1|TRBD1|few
CASSHAGGQETQYF
TGCGCCAGCAGCCACGCAGGGGGTCAGGAGACCCAGTACTTC
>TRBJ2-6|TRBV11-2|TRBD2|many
CASSPTSGSSGANVLTF
TGTGCCAGCAGCCCGACTAGCGGGAGCTCTGGGGCCAACGTCCTGACTTTC
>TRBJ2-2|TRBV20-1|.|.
CSARPGPNTGELFF
TGCAGTGCTAGACCTGGACCCAACACCGGGGAGCTGTTTTTT
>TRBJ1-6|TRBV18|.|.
CASSPKAGGRSPLHF
TGTGCCAGCTCACCAAAGGCAGGTGGACGGTCACCCCTCCACTTT
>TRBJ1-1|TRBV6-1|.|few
CASSEVVTSLTEAFF
TGTGCCAGCAGTGAAGTTGTGACTAGTCTCACTGAAGCTTTCTTT
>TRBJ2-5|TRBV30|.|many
CAWRFSGSQETQYF
TGTGCCTGGAGGTTTAGCGGATCCCAAGAGACCCAGTACTTC
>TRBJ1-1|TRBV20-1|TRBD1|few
CRASSLDRGNTEAFF
TGCAGAGCCAGTAGTCTGGACAGGGGGAACACTGAAGCTTTCTTT
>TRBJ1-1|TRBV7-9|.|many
CASSLFSEAFF
TGTGCCAGCAGCTTATTTTCAGAAGCTTTCTTT
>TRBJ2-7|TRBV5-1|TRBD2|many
CASSLASGRATEQYF
TGCGCCAGCAGCTTGGCTAGCGGGAGGGCAACCGAACAGTACTTC
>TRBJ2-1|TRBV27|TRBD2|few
CASSSGTSGRNNEQFF
TGTGCCAGCAGTTCCGGGACTAGCGGGAGGAATAATGAGCAGTTCTTC
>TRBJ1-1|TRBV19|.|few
CASSVTGFRTEAFF
TGTGCCAGTAGTGTAACAGGGTTTAGGACTGAAGCTTTCTTT
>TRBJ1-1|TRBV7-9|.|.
CANSSFETGKNTEAFF
TGTGCCAACAGCTCATTTGAGACAGGAAAGAACACTGAAGCTTTCTTT
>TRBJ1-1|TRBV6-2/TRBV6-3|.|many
CASSYRLSGVGTEAFF
TGTGCCAGCAGTTATCGGCTGTCGGGGGTAGGCACTGAAGCTTTCTTT